This TCR beta chain was retrieved from a study of shared clonotypes between healthy human individuals. Overall study context: There were three CD4 naive, three CD4 memory, two CD8 naive and one CD8 memory plates per donor. Whole-study findings and limits: Non-shared clonotypes had lower generation probabilities than clonotypes shared by all four sorted-subset donors. As a rule, naive subsets had a larger estimated richness than memory subsets.

This table comes from immunoSEQ multiplex PCR, and its TCRdb copy is limited to in-frame clones, with some not included. The data show roughly 2.2 million clones, 85% to 95% seen once. Worth noting for this clone: Its antigen is unknown.

Healthy HIV-negative adults with no recent acute infections or vaccinations were recruited as donors. This CDR3 has 12 amino acids. Germline CDR1 reads SGHDT; CDR2 reads YYEEEE. The V gene lost 4 bases and the J gene lost 8 bases, with 10 bases spanning the gap. Sequencing input: naive CD4+ T cells from PBMCs. Noted subset: CD45RA+ positively selected. This TCR was sampled from a man aged 18 to 30 in good health. Some clones in this sample may be carry-over from other donors' samples. V usage is TRBV5-6 and J usage is TRBJ2-1; TRBD1 or TRBD2 may be the D gene (5 bases each). Written as DNA, the CDR3 is TGTGCCAGCAGCCCGGGACGGTATGAGCAGTTCTTC. Amino acid sequence: CASSPGRYEQFF.